The clone carrying this TCR beta chain was observed a few times. Depths of 1 in 200,000 to 1 in 1 million T cells were the sequencing target. Clones were sequenced by immunoSEQ multiplex PCR, and TCRdb holds only the in-frame ones, with some missing. The table shows 45,000 or so clones, with approximately 74% occurring only once. CDR1 is SGHDT and CDR2 is YYEEEE in the germline V gene. CDR3 length equals 18 residues. The trim removed 0 bases at V and 6 bases at J, leaving 9 bases unmatched. Extraction of around 2 micrograms of genomic DNA from cryopreserved PBMCs supplied material for TCR beta libraries. The data stem from a study of cytotoxic CD8 clonotypes in ibrutinib-treated CLL. Overall study: Investigators collected response samples after a median approximately twelve months of treatment, range 6 to 36.

The chain has TRBV5-6 and TRBJ1-4; 12 positions agree with TRBD1. The sequencing here drew on PBMCs, taken after 12 months of ibrutinib treatment. The sequence derives from a human donor with chronic lymphocytic leukemia. CDR3 sequence reads: CASSLGPGQGAFDEKLFF. CDR3 coding DNA: TGTGCCAGCAGCTTGGGACCGGGACAGGGGGCTTTTGATGAAAAACTGTTTTTT. The full variable domain, with the rest looked up from reference TRBV5-6 and TRBJ1-4, is DAGVTQSPTHLIKTRGQQVTLRCSPKSGHDTVSWYQQALGQGPQFIFQYYEEEERQRGNFPDRFSGHQFPNYSSELNVNALLLGDSALYLCASSLGPGQGAFDEKLFFGSGTQLSVL.